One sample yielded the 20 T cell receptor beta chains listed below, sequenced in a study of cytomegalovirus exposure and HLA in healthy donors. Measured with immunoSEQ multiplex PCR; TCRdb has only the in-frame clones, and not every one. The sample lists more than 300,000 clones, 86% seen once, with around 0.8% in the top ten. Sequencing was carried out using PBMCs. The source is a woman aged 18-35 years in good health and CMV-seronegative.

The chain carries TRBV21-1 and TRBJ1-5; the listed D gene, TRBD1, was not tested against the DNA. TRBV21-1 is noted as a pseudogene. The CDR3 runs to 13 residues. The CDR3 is CASLDRAHQPQHF. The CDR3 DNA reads TGTGCCAGCCTAGACAGGGCGCATCAGCCCCAGCATTTT.

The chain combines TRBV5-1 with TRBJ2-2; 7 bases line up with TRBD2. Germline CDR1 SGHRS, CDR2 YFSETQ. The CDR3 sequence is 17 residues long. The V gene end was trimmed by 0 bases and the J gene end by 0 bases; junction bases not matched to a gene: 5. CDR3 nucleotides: TGCGCCAGCAGCTTGGCAGGCGGGAGAGCGAACACCGGGGAGCTGTTTTTT. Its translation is CASSLAGGRANTGELFF.

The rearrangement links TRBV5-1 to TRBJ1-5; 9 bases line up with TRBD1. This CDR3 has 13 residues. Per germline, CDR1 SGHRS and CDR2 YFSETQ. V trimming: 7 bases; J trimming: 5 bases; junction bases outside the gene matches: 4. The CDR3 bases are TGCGCCAGCCGGGACAGGGACGATCAGCCCCAGCATTTT. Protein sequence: CASRDRDDQPQHF.

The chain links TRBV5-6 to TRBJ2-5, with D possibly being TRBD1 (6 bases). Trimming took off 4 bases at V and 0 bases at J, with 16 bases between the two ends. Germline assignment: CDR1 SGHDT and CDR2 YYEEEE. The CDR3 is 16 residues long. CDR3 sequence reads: CASSPLVGDNQETQYF. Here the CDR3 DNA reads TGTGCCAGCAGCCCCTTGGTAGGGGACAACCAAGAGACCCAGTACTTC.

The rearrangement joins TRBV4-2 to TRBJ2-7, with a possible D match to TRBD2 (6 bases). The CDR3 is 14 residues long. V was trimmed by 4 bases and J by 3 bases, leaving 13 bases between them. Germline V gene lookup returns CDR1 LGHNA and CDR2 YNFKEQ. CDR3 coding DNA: TGTGCCAGCAGCCGGACGGGGGTTTACTACGAGCAGTACTTC. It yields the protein CASSRTGVYYEQYF.

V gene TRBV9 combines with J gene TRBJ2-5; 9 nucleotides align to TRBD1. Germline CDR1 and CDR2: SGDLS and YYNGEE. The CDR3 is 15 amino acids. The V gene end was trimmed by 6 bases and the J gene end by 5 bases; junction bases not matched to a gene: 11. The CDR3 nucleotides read TGTGCCAGCACCGCTCTCCGAGGGACAGGGGAGACCCAGTACTTC. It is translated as CASTALRGTGETQYF.

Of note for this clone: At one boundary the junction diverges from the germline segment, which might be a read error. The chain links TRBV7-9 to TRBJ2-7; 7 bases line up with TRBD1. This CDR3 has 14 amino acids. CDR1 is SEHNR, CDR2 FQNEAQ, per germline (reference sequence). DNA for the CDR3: TGTGCCAGCAGAAGGACAGGTGACTCCTACGAGCAGTGCTTC. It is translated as CASRRTGDSYEQCF.

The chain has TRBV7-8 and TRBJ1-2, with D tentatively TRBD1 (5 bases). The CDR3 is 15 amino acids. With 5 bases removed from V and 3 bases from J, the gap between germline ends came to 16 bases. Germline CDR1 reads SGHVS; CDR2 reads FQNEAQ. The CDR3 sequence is CASSTPYRPDYGYTF. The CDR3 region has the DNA TGTGCCAGCAGCACCCCGTACAGGCCCGACTATGGCTACACCTTC.

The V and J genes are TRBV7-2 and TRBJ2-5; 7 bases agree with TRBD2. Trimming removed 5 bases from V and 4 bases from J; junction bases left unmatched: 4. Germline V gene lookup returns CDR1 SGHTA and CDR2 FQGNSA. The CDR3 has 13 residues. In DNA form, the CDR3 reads TGTGCCAGCAGCCTCCCGGGGGGAGAGACCCAGTACTTC. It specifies CASSLPGGETQYF. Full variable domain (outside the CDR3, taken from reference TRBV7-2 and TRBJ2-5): GAGVSQSPSNKVTEKGKDVELRCDPISGHTALYWYRQSLGQGLEFLIYFQGNSAPDKSGLPSDRFSAERTGGSVSTLTIQRTQQEDSAVYLCASSLPGGETQYFGPGTRLLVL.

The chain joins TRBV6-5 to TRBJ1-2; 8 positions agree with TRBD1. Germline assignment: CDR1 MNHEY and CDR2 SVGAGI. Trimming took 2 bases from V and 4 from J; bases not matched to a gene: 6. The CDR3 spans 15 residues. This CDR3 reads CASSYGTGGSYGYTF. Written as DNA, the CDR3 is TGTGCCAGCAGTTACGGAACAGGGGGTAGCTATGGCTACACCTTC.

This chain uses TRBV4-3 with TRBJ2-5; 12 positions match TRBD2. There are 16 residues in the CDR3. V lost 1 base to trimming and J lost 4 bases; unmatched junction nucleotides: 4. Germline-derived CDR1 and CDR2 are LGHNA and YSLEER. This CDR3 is CASSQGASGRVETQYF. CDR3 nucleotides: TGCGCCAGCAGCCAAGGGGCTAGCGGGAGGGTAGAGACCCAGTACTTC.

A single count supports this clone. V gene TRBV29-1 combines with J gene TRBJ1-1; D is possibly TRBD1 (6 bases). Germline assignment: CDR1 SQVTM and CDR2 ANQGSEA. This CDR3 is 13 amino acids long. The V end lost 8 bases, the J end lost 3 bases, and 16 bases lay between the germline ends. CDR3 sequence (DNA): TGCAGCACAGACAGGTTGGTCGACACTGAAGCTTTCTTT. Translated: CSTDRLVDTEAFF.

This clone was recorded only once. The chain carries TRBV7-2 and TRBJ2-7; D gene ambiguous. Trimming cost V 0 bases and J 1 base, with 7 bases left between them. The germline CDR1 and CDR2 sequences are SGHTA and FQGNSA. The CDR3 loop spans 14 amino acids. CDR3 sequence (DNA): TGTGCCAGCAGCTTAGCATCCCCGTCCTACGAGCAGTACTTC. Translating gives CASSLASPSYEQYF.

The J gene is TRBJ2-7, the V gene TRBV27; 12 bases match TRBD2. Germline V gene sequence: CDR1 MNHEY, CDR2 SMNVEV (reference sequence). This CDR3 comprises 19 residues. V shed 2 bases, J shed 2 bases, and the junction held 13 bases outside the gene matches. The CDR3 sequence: CASSLGAPLAGGGTYEQYF. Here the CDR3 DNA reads TGTGCCAGCAGTTTAGGTGCCCCCCTAGCGGGAGGGGGGACCTACGAGCAGTACTTC.

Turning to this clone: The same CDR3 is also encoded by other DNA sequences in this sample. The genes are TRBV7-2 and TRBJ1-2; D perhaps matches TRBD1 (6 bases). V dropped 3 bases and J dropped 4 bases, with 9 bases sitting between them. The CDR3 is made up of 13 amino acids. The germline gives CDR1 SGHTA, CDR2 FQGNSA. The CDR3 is CASSLGGGYGYTF. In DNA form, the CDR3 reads TGTGCCAGCAGCTTGGGAGGGGGCTATGGCTACACCTTC.

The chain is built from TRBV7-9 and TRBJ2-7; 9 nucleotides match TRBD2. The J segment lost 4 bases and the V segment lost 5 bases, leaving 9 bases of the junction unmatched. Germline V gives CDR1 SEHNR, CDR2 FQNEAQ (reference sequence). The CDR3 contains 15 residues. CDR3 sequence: CASSPLLAGSYEQYF. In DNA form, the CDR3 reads TGTGCCAGCAGCCCACTCCTAGCGGGATCATACGAGCAGTACTTC.

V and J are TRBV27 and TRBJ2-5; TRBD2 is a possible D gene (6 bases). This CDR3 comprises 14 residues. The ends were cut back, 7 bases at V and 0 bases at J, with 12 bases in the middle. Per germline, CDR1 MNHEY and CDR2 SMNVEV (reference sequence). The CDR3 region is CASTISGDQETQYF. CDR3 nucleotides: TGTGCCAGCACCATTTCGGGGGACCAAGAGACCCAGTACTTC.

CDR3 protein: CASSLAITGEGYGYTF. In DNA, the CDR3 is TGCGCCAGCAGCTTGGCTATTACAGGGGAAGGTTATGGCTACACCTTC. The rearrangement uses TRBV5-1 and TRBJ1-2; the match to TRBD1 covers 7 bases. Germline CDR1 reads SGHRS; CDR2 reads YFSETQ. V shed 0 bases and J 5 bases; nucleotides not matched to a gene: 10. The CDR3 has 16 amino acids.

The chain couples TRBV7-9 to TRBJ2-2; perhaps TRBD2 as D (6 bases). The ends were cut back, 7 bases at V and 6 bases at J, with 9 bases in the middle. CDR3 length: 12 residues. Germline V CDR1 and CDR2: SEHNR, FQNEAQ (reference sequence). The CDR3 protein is CASTGAAGELFF. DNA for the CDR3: TGTGCCAGCACGGGAGCAGCCGGGGAGCTGTTTTTT.

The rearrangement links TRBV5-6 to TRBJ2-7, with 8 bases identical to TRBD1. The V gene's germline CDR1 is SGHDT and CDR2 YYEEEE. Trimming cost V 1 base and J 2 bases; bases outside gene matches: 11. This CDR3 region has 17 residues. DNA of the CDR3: TGTGCCAGCAGCTTGACGACTCAGGGGGCACCGGCCTACGAGCAGTACTTC. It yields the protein CASSLTTQGAPAYEQYF.